These 32 T cell receptor beta chains originate from one sample sequenced in a study of T cells after yellow fever vaccination (dated by TCRdb to the late 2010s). Libraries came from 5' RACE. The sample was run on an Illumina HiSeq 2500. The public reads were reanalyzed by TCRdb: fastp trimming at Q25, MiXCR alignment, in-frame beta chains only. Under each unique CDR3 protein, matching rows form one entry showing the most common genes and DNA. The sample table holds about 330,000 distinct CDR3 sequences, of which around 7.3% were seen once. Over 15% of the sample rests with the top ten. The label giving this sample's treatment or condition can be read as: live attenuated yellow fever vaccine strain. The sample was PBMCs, taken roughly 47 days after the first yellow fever vaccination. These TCRs come from a man aged 18 to 29 who received the YFV17D yellow fever vaccine.

A few counts support this clonotype. The genes are TRBV28 and TRBJ2-1; either TRBD1 or TRBD2 may supply D (6 bases each). Germline CDR1 MDHEN, CDR2 SYDVKM. The V end lost 6 bases, the J end lost 6 bases, and 12 bases lay between the germline ends. The CDR3 is 13 amino acids. The CDR3 reads CASREGGSNEQFF. Here the CDR3 DNA reads TGTGCCAGCAGGGAGGGGGGATCCAATGAGCAGTTCTTC.

This clonotype showed up just a few times. The chain recombines TRBV12-3 or TRBV12-4 with TRBJ2-7; TRBD1 aligns across 10 bases. V gave up 4 bases and J gave up 7 bases; unmatched junction bases: 7. The CDR3 loop spans 14 amino acids. CDR3 amino acids: CASSWGQGPLEQYF. The CDR3 DNA is TGTGCCAGCAGTTGGGGACAGGGGCCCTTGGAGCAGTACTTC.

The chain is built from TRBV28 and TRBJ2-2, with TRBD2 matching over 13 bases. The V gene end was trimmed by 3 bases and the J gene end by 2 bases; junction bases not matched to a gene: 12. The CDR3 totals 20 residues. The germline CDR1 and CDR2 sequences are MDHEN and SYDVKM. This CDR3 is CASSFLRTSGGSANTGELFF. CDR3 coding DNA: TGTGCCAGCAGTTTCCTGCGGACTAGCGGGGGCTCGGCAAACACCGGGGAGCTGTTTTTT.

This clonotype was seen many times. V gene TRBV20-1 combines with J gene TRBJ1-5; no firm D call. Trimming pared 4 bases from V and 1 base from J, leaving 5 bases between. Germline V gives CDR1 DFQATT, CDR2 SNEGSKA (reference sequence). The CDR3 sequence is 12 residues long. The CDR3 protein is CSATVSNQPQHF. The CDR3 DNA is TGCAGTGCTACCGTAAGCAATCAGCCCCAGCATTTT.

This clonotype has ten or more counts. This chain connects TRBV9 to TRBJ2-3; 7 nucleotides match TRBD2. With 0 bases clipped from V and 2 bases from J, the junction kept 3 bases outside the gene matches. Germline assignment: CDR1 SGDLS and CDR2 YYNGEE. This CDR3 is 15 amino acids long. For the CDR3, the DNA is TGTGCCAGCAGCGTAGGGCGGGGGACCACAGATACGCAGTATTTT. This sequence encodes CASSVGRGTTDTQYF.

This clonotype has only a few counts. V is TRBV13 and J is TRBJ2-6; TRBD1 aligns across 7 bases. The trim removed 5 bases at V and 2 bases at J, leaving 6 bases unmatched. The CDR3 totals 16 residues. The germline V gene encodes CDR1 PRHDT and CDR2 FYEKMQ (reference sequence). The CDR3 loop is CASSVDRETGANVLTF. The CDR3 DNA reads as TGTGCCAGCAGCGTCGACAGGGAGACTGGGGCCAACGTCCTGACTTTC.

The genes are TRBV9 and TRBJ2-6; unclear D gene. Germline V gives CDR1 SGDLS, CDR2 YYNGEE. The length of the CDR3 is 14 residues. V lost 3 bases to trimming and J lost 0 bases, with 4 bases between them. The CDR3 DNA reads as TGTGCCAGCAGCGCCGTCTCTGGGGCCAACGTCCTGACTTTC. It specifies CASSAVSGANVLTF.

This chain links TRBV13 with TRBJ2-1; 12 bases map to TRBD2. Looked up from germline, CDR1 is PRHDT and CDR2 is FYEKMQ (reference sequence). The ends lost 4 bases at V and 4 bases at J; junction bases unmatched: 14. CDR3 length equals 19 residues. CDR3 residues: CASSSRRRLAGGHYNEQFF. CDR3 DNA: TGTGCCAGCAGCTCCAGGCGACGTCTAGCGGGGGGGCATTACAATGAGCAGTTCTTC.

There are many counts of this clonotype. The CDR3 here is CASSRGTEETQYF. The CDR3 DNA follows: TGTGCCAGCAGCCGAGGGACAGAAGAGACCCAGTACTTC. V usage is TRBV7-9 and J usage is TRBJ2-5; 7 bases are shared with TRBD1. CDR3 length: 13 residues. V was pared by 5 bases and J by 3 bases, with 3 bases of the junction left unmatched. CDR1 SEHNR and CDR2 FQNEAQ come from the germline V gene (reference sequence).

This clonotype was picked up a small number of times. The chain links TRBV5-1 to TRBJ1-5, with D perhaps TRBD1 (6 bases). CDR1 is SGHRS and CDR2 is YFSETQ in the germline V gene. CDR3 length: 15 amino acids. Trimming cost V 2 bases and J 6 bases, with 15 bases left between them. The DNA for the CDR3 is TGCGCCAGCAGCTTAACAGGGAGTCGCGGTCAGCCCCAGCATTTT. It is translated as CASSLTGSRGQPQHF.

This clonotype was seen a handful of times. The chain has TRBV4-3 and TRBJ2-1, with 7 bases matching TRBD1. Looked up from germline, CDR1 is LGHNA and CDR2 is YSLEER. This CDR3 spans 14 amino acids. V shed 0 bases, J shed 8 bases, and the junction held 4 bases outside the gene matches. The CDR3 region is CASSQEGGFHEQFF. For the CDR3, the DNA is TGCGCCAGCAGCCAAGAAGGGGGCTTCCATGAGCAGTTCTTC.

This clonotype was counted only a few times. The chain links TRBV25-1 to TRBJ2-7, with TRBD2 identical over 8 bases. The V and J ends lost 3 bases and 2 bases, in that order; junction bases with no gene match: 6. Germline V gene sequence: CDR1 MGHDK, CDR2 SYGVNS. CDR3 size: 15 residues. The CDR3 nucleotides are TGTGCCAGCAGTGATGTCGGCGGGGGGCCCTACGAGCAGTACTTC. Encoded protein: CASSDVGGGPYEQYF.

This clonotype was detected a few times. This rearrangement joins TRBV3-1 to TRBJ2-1, with 9 bases identical to TRBD2. Germline CDR1 reads LGHDT; CDR2 reads YNNKEL (reference sequence). The CDR3 has 19 residues. The junction had 20 bases not matched to a gene; V was cut back by 3 bases and J by 8 bases. CDR3 in DNA: TGTGCCAGCAGCCAGAGATTTACCCGCCGCGGGGGGGCATTTCATGAGCAGTTCTTC. It codes for CASSQRFTRRGGAFHEQFF.

The chain is built from TRBV7-6 and TRBJ2-5; TRBD2 is a possible D gene (5 bases). Germline-derived CDR1 and CDR2 are SGHVS and FNYEAQ. V was trimmed by 0 bases and J by 5 bases, leaving 13 bases between them. This CDR3 has 15 residues. The CDR3 bases are TGTGCCAGCAGCTTAGCGCAGTCAGGACTGGAGACCCAGTACTTC. Translated: CASSLAQSGLETQYF.

Comments on this clonotype: A read error may be the cause here, since a much bigger clone is one base away. The chain is built from TRBV4-3 and TRBJ2-2; D is perhaps TRBD2 (6 bases). This CDR3 has 16 amino acids. Germline V gene data show CDR1 as LGHNA and CDR2 as YSLEER. V was pared by 3 bases and J by 6 bases, with 17 bases between. CDR3 residues: CASSQGPGEPSGELFF. CDR3 bases: TGCGCCAGCAGCCAGGGGCCGGGGGAACCCTCCGGGGAGCTGTTTTTT.

This clonotype was detected only a few times. The rearrangement joins TRBV11-2 to TRBJ2-1; TRBD1 aligns across 12 bases. Germline CDR1 SGHAT, CDR2 FQNNGV. The V and J ends lost 5 bases and 9 bases, in that order; junction bases with no gene match: 14. The CDR3 covers 17 residues. The CDR3 loop reads CASSPRTGQGARSEQFF. DNA for the CDR3: TGTGCCAGCAGCCCCCGAACGGGACAGGGGGCGCGAAGTGAGCAGTTCTTC.

This clonotype showed up just a few times. The CDR3, as DNA: TGCAGTGCTAAAGCGGGGGGGTACGAGCAGTACTTC. Residues: CSAKAGGYEQYF. The gene calls are TRBV20-1 and TRBJ2-7; TRBD2 aligns across 10 bases. V lost 4 bases, J lost 4 bases, and 1 base stayed unmatched. The germline V gene has CDR1 DFQATT and CDR2 SNEGSKA (reference sequence). The CDR3 covers 12 residues.

The rearrangement joins TRBV7-6 to TRBJ2-1; D remains unclear. The CDR3 is 14 amino acids. Germline CDR1 reads SGHVS; CDR2 reads FNYEAQ. Trimming removed 2 bases at V and 8 bases at J, with 13 bases between. The CDR3 coding sequence is TGTGCCAGCAGCTTAAGGGAAAGGGCGGATGAGCAGTTCTTC. It codes for CASSLRERADEQFF.

This clonotype was detected a few times. This sequence joins TRBV24-1 and TRBJ2-1, with TRBD1 matching over 8 bases. The germline V gene encodes CDR1 KGHDR and CDR2 SFDVKD. V shed 2 bases, J shed 8 bases, and the junction held 7 bases outside the gene matches. The CDR3 length is 15 residues. For the CDR3, the DNA is TGTGCCACCAGTGATTCCAGGACAGGGCGGGATGAGCAGTTCTTC. Translating it yields CATSDSRTGRDEQFF.

The chain recombines TRBV10-3 with TRBJ2-7, with unresolved D. The CDR3 runs 13 residues. The V gene lost 2 bases and the J gene lost 2 bases, with 7 bases spanning the gap. CDR1 ENHRY and CDR2 SYGVKD come from the germline V gene. This chain's CDR3 is CAISEVEPYEQYF. Written as DNA, the CDR3 is TGTGCCATCAGTGAGGTAGAACCCTACGAGCAGTACTTC.

This clonotype occurred many times. This chain connects TRBV23-1 to TRBJ2-7; 10 bases are a match to TRBD1. TRBV23-1 is reported as an ORF; its role is uncertain. CDR3 size: 15 residues. J gave up 3 bases and V 6 bases, and 8 bases lay outside the gene matches. In nucleotides, the CDR3 is TGCGCCAGCAGATGGGACAGGGGAGATAACTACGAGCAGTACTTC. This translates into CASRWDRGDNYEQYF.

This clonotype was counted at least ten times. V usage is TRBV20-1 and J usage is TRBJ2-7; 10 nucleotides match TRBD1. CDR1 is DFQATT, CDR2 SNEGSKA, per germline (reference sequence). V was clipped by 5 bases and J by 4 bases; unmatched bases: 8. The CDR3 runs 14 residues. CDR3 nucleotides: TGCAGTGCTCCAGCCGGGACAGGGGAGTACGAGCAGTACTTC. This codes for CSAPAGTGEYEQYF.

The genes are TRBV5-1 and TRBJ1-1; D remains ambiguous. The V end was cut by 6 bases, the J end by 0 bases, with 12 bases between. Per the germline V gene, CDR1 is SGHRS and CDR2 is YFSETQ. The CDR3 runs 14 residues. CDR3 DNA sequence: TGCGCCAGCACCGCCGTTAACATGAACACTGAAGCTTTCTTT. Translating it yields CASTAVNMNTEAFF. The entire variable domain, with the rest obtained from reference TRBV5-1 and TRBJ1-1, is as follows: KAGVTQTPRYLIKTRGQQVTLSCSPISGHRSVSWYQQTPGQGLQFLFEYFSETQRNKGNFPGRFSGRQFSNSRSEMNVSTLELGDSALYLCASTAVNMNTEAFFGQGTRLTVV.

This clonotype was observed a few times. The rearrangement links TRBV6-5 to TRBJ1-1; D is possibly TRBD1 (5 bases). V was trimmed by 4 bases and J by 7 bases, leaving 16 bases between them. From germline, CDR1 is MNHEY and CDR2 SVGAGI. CDR3 length equals 14 residues. CDR3 region: CASSSDKSKGEAFF. The CDR3 nucleotides are TGTGCCAGCAGTTCGGACAAAAGTAAGGGTGAAGCTTTCTTT.

This clonotype was recorded many times. This chain connects TRBV4-2 to TRBJ2-3; TRBD2 is a possible D gene (6 bases). Germline V gene sequence: CDR1 LGHNA, CDR2 YNFKEQ. Trimming removed 0 bases at V and 2 bases at J, with 9 bases between. The CDR3 is made up of 15 amino acids. This CDR3 is CASSQDRDFTDTQYF. CDR3 bases: TGTGCCAGCAGCCAAGACAGGGACTTCACAGATACGCAGTATTTT.

This chain uses TRBV28 with TRBJ1-1, with D possibly being TRBD1 (6 bases). V lost 7 bases to trimming and J lost 4 bases, with 16 bases between them. CDR1 is MDHEN and CDR2 is SYDVKM in the germline V gene. The CDR3 extends over 14 amino acids. CDR3 nucleotide sequence: TGTGCCAGCACTCGGCCGGGGGGCGTCACTGAAGCTTTCTTT. Translated: CASTRPGGVTEAFF.

As to this clonotype: Just one base apart from a much larger clone, this may be a read error. The CDR3 loop is CASTYRTREYQETQYF. The CDR3, as DNA: TGTGCCAGCACTTACCGGACTAGGGAGTACCAAGAGACCCAGTACTTC. The chain uses TRBV6-2 or TRBV6-3 and TRBJ2-5, with 7 bases that match TRBD2. CDR3 size: 16 residues. Germline V gene lookup returns CDR1 MNHEY and CDR2 SVGEGT.

This clonotype was detected ten times or more. This rearrangement joins TRBV5-1 to TRBJ1-6; the match to TRBD1 covers 8 bases. The CDR3 has 14 residues. Unmatched junction bases numbered 1, after V lost 1 base and J lost 7 bases. CDR1 is SGHRS and CDR2 is YFSETQ in the germline V gene. In DNA, the CDR3 is TGCGCCAGCAGCTTGCAGGGGGCAAATTCACCCCTCCACTTT. It specifies CASSLQGANSPLHF.

With regard to this clonotype: Germline and junction disagree at one end, which may indicate a read error. The DNA for the CDR3 is TGTGCCAGCAGCTTATGGTTCCGACTAGCAACTAGCACAGGTACGCAGTATTTT. Its protein product is CASSLWFRLATSTGTQYF. The V call is TRBV11-2, the J call TRBJ2-3; 7 bases match TRBD2. CDR3 size: 18 residues. Germline V gene sequence: CDR1 SGHAT, CDR2 FQNNGV.

This clonotype turned up a few times. The chain combines TRBV19 with TRBJ2-5, with a weak D call TRBD1 (6 bases). Germline CDR1 and CDR2: LNHDA and SQIVND (reference sequence). V dropped 3 bases and J dropped 4 bases, with 15 bases sitting between them. CDR3 size: 15 residues. The CDR3 protein is CASSMAGAVSETQYF. CDR3 sequence (DNA): TGTGCCAGTAGTATGGCAGGGGCGGTATCAGAGACCCAGTACTTC.

Only a few counts were recorded for this clonotype. The chain carries TRBV5-6 and TRBJ2-7; either TRBD1 or TRBD2 may supply D (5 bases each). Germline V lookup: CDR1 SGHDT, CDR2 YYEEEE. The CDR3 length is 14 residues. Trimming removed 4 bases from V and 3 bases from J, with 14 bases in between. The CDR3 protein is CASSHYRDGYEQYV. The CDR3 DNA sequence: TGTGCCAGCAGCCACTACCGGGACGGCTACGAGCAGTACGTC.

This clonotype was picked up a small number of times. The chain has TRBV5-1 and TRBJ2-4; perhaps D is TRBD1 or TRBD2 (6 bases each). V was clipped by 3 bases and J by 6 bases, with 13 bases between them. There are 14 residues in the CDR3. Germline V lookup: CDR1 SGHRS, CDR2 YFSETQ. The CDR3 protein is CASSSRGAGNIQYF. CDR3 in DNA: TGCGCCAGCAGCTCTAGGGGGGCCGGAAACATTCAGTACTTC.